This T cell receptor (beta chain) was obtained from a study of OX40 agonist ivuxolimab in advanced cancers. The wider study: Averaging roughly 60 years in age, with a range of 23 to 79, the cohort was about 83% male. Partial responses were seen in three patients, one with hepatocellular carcinoma and two with cutaneous melanoma. Notes on the study in general: Researchers did not establish what antigens the expanded peripheral T cells target.

Using immunoSEQ multiplex PCR, the repertoire was profiled, and TCRdb retains in-frame clones only, with some absent. The table shows 97,000 or so clones, with 90% occurring only once. This clone was counted only a few times. Its matching antigen is unknown. CDR1 is LNHNV, CDR2 YYDKDF, per germline (reference sequence). This CDR3 has 11 amino acids. Trimming left V 1 base short and J 12 bases short, with 7 bases between. This specimen was CD4+ or CD8+ T cells sorted from blood, taken in a trial of the OX40 agonist ivuxolimab. The sequence derives from an adult with an advanced solid tumor such as melanoma, head and neck, liver or kidney cancer. This chain links TRBV15 with TRBJ2-1; no definite D call. CDR3 region: CATSRAGGQFF. The CDR3 DNA follows: TGTGCCACCAGCAGAGCGGGTGGGCAGTTCTTC.